The 8 T cell receptor beta chains below all came from one sample that was sequenced in a study of blood T cell repertoires in COVID-19. TCRdb's table, derived via immunoSEQ multiplex PCR, lists solely in-frame clones and lacks some. The table records approximately 100,000 clones, approximately 89% of them present only once. Sequencing used peripheral blood. These receptor sequences come from a woman aged 30 to 39 with acute or convalescent COVID-19.

The chain combines TRBV12-5 with TRBJ2-3; TRBD2 matches 10 bases. This CDR3 has 14 residues. The germline gives CDR1 LGHNT, CDR2 FRNRAP. The V segment lost 9 bases and the J segment 1 base; nucleotides outside the gene matches: 4. The chain's CDR3 is CARPSGGGTDTQYF. CDR3 nucleotide sequence: TGTGCTAGGCCCAGCGGGGGGGGCACAGATACGCAGTATTTT.

This chain connects TRBV5-6 to TRBJ1-5, with D tentatively TRBD1 (6 bases). V gave up 1 base and J gave up 2 bases, with 13 bases separating them. Germline CDR1 reads SGHDT; CDR2 reads YYEEEE. CDR3 size: 16 residues. CDR3 protein: CASSLWGSGGNQPQHF. The DNA of the CDR3 is TGTGCCAGCAGCTTGTGGGGGTCAGGGGGCAATCAGCCCCAGCATTTT.

The gene calls are TRBV9 and TRBJ1-2; 12 bases match TRBD1. In germline, CDR1 is SGDLS, CDR2 YYNGEE. V trimming: 7 bases; J trimming: 8 bases; junction bases outside the gene matches: 9. This CDR3 has 14 amino acids. The CDR3 sequence: CASERGQGARGYTF. CDR3 nucleotide sequence: TGTGCCAGCGAGAGGGGACAGGGGGCGCGAGGCTACACCTTC.

This rearrangement joins TRBV19 to TRBJ1-4; 7 bases agree with TRBD1. The germline gives CDR1 LNHDA, CDR2 SQIVND (reference sequence). The CDR3 totals 13 residues. J lost 8 bases, V lost 8 bases, and 8 bases had no gene match. The CDR3 region is CASHRGQPEKLFF. CDR3 nucleotides: TGTGCCAGTCATAGGGGGCAGCCGGAAAAACTGTTTTTT.

V and J are TRBV19 and TRBJ1-2; D remains unclear. V was shortened by 6 bases and J by 3 bases, with 17 bases between the two germline ends. The length of the CDR3 is 15 residues. Germline assignment: CDR1 LNHDA and CDR2 SQIVND (reference sequence). The CDR3, as DNA: TGTGCCAGTAGACCCTCCACGGGTGGCGACTATGGCTACACCTTC. Translating gives CASRPSTGGDYGYTF.

The chain couples TRBV7-9 to TRBJ2-1; possibly TRBD2 for D (7 bases). Germline V gene sequence: CDR1 SEHNR, CDR2 FQNEAQ (reference sequence). The ends were cut back, 3 bases at V and 5 bases at J, with 17 bases in the middle. The length of the CDR3 is 16 residues. CDR3 bases: TGTGCCAGCAGCTTGGTCCGGGGGGCCCTTGACAATGAGCAGTTCTTC. Translated, it gives CASSLVRGALDNEQFF.

This sequence joins TRBV7-6 and TRBJ2-3; unclear D gene. The germline gives CDR1 SGHVS, CDR2 FNYEAQ. This CDR3 comprises 15 residues. V dropped 1 base and J dropped 2 bases, with 10 bases sitting between them. This CDR3 reads CASSLVPVSTDTQYF. The CDR3 nucleotides read TGTGCCAGCAGCTTAGTGCCGGTTTCCACAGATACGCAGTATTTT.

V usage is TRBV9 and J usage is TRBJ1-4, with D tentatively TRBD1 (6 bases). The CDR3 sequence is 14 residues long. V was trimmed by 3 bases and J by 8 bases, leaving 14 bases between them. Looked up from germline, CDR1 is SGDLS and CDR2 is YYNGEE. CDR3 nucleotide sequence: TGTGCCAGCAGCGCCCGACAGGAGACGGAAAAACTGTTTTTT. This codes for CASSARQETEKLFF.